A selection of T cell receptor beta chains follows, all from one sample in a study of CD8 T cells in Susac syndrome. TCRdb redid the calling of the immunoSEQ multiplex PCR reads with MiXCR, one entry per CDR3 protein. Of some 190,000 distinct CDR3 sequences listed, around 95% are singletons. Sequencing input: CD4+ T cells from PBMCs. Receptor source: a human donor in good health. The CDR3 runs from the conserved cysteine through the conserved F or W. The order of the fields is clone size, J gene, D gene, CDR3 length, V gene, CDR3 protein, CDR3 DNA. The D gene is left open where the match is weak. The size entry is marked missing in some rows and otherwise reads once, few, many or a size class.

clone_size: NA
j_call: TRBJ1-6
d_call: NA
cdr3_length: 14
v_call: TRBV7-9
cdr3_aa: CASSLEGQSSPLHF
cdr3_nt: TGTGCCAGCAGCTTAGAAGGTCAGAGCTCACCCCTCCACTTT

clone_size: NA
j_call: TRBJ1-6
d_call: NA
cdr3_length: 13
v_call: TRBV14
cdr3_aa: CASSPDLGTPLHF
cdr3_nt: TGTGCCAGCAGCCCCGACCTTGGTACACCCCTCCACTTT

clone_size: NA
j_call: TRBJ2-3
d_call: NA
cdr3_length: 14
v_call: TRBV7-2
cdr3_aa: CASSSGVSTDTQYF
cdr3_nt: TGTGCCAGCAGCTCAGGAGTTAGCACAGATACGCAGTATTTT

clone_size: NA
j_call: TRBJ2-3
d_call: TRBD2
cdr3_length: 15
v_call: TRBV30
cdr3_aa: CAWSKAGLGADTQYF
cdr3_nt: TGTGCCTGGAGTAAAGCGGGACTAGGGGCAGATACGCAGTATTTT

clone_size: NA
j_call: TRBJ1-5
d_call: NA
cdr3_length: 14
v_call: TRBV3-1
cdr3_aa: CASSQDYSGQPQHF
cdr3_nt: TGTGCCAGCAGCCAAGATTACAGTGGTCAGCCCCAGCATTTT

clone_size: NA
j_call: TRBJ1-2
d_call: NA
cdr3_length: 14
v_call: TRBV5-1
cdr3_aa: CASTGTALNYGYTF
cdr3_nt: TGCGCCAGCACGGGGACGGCCCTTAACTATGGCTACACCTTC

clone_size: NA
j_call: TRBJ1-1
d_call: TRBD1
cdr3_length: 13
v_call: TRBV23-1
cdr3_aa: CASSQDRVPEAFF
cdr3_nt: TGCGCCAGCAGTCAGGACAGGGTCCCTGAAGCTTTCTTT

clone_size: NA
j_call: TRBJ2-3
d_call: NA
cdr3_length: 15
v_call: TRBV4-3
cdr3_aa: CASSQEWTSTDTQYF
cdr3_nt: TGCGCCAGCAGCCAAGAATGGACTAGCACAGATACGCAGTATTTT

clone_size: NA
j_call: TRBJ1-1
d_call: TRBD1
cdr3_length: 13
v_call: TRBV29-1
cdr3_aa: CSVVVGGSGEAFF
cdr3_nt: TGCAGCGTTGTTGTAGGGGGCTCTGGGGAAGCTTTCTTT

clone_size: NA
j_call: TRBJ2-1
d_call: NA
cdr3_length: 15
v_call: TRBV5-6
cdr3_aa: CASSSGPISVNEQFF
cdr3_nt: TGTGCCAGCAGCTCGGGACCCATCTCGGTCAATGAGCAGTTCTTC

clone_size: once
j_call: TRBJ2-1
d_call: TRBD2
cdr3_length: 13
v_call: TRBV5-6
cdr3_aa: CASSPRLAGKQFF
cdr3_nt: TGTGCCAGCAGCCCGAGACTAGCGGGAAAGCAGTTCTTC

clone_size: NA
j_call: TRBJ2-3
d_call: TRBD2
cdr3_length: 14
v_call: TRBV10-3
cdr3_aa: CAMRLAGSTDTQYF
cdr3_nt: TGTGCCATGCGACTAGCGGGTAGCACAGATACGCAGTATTTT

clone_size: NA
j_call: TRBJ2-6
d_call: NA
cdr3_length: 17
v_call: TRBV29-1
cdr3_aa: CSVEDLRGEAGANVLTF
cdr3_nt: TGCAGCGTTGAAGATCTCAGGGGGGAGGCTGGGGCCAACGTCCTGACTTTC

clone_size: NA
j_call: TRBJ2-1
d_call: NA
cdr3_length: 14
v_call: TRBV18
cdr3_aa: CASSPPSSVNEQFF
cdr3_nt: TGTGCCAGCTCACCACCTAGTAGCGTTAATGAGCAGTTCTTC

clone_size: NA
j_call: TRBJ1-2
d_call: NA
cdr3_length: 15
v_call: TRBV14
cdr3_aa: CASTPLPDRDYGYTF
cdr3_nt: TGTGCCAGCACGCCTCTTCCGGACAGAGATTATGGCTACACCTTC

clone_size: once
j_call: TRBJ1-1
d_call: NA
cdr3_length: 14
v_call: TRBV5-1
cdr3_aa: CASSLGAENTEAFF
cdr3_nt: TGCGCCAGCAGCTTGGGGGCAGAGAACACTGAAGCTTTCTTT

clone_size: NA
j_call: TRBJ1-1
d_call: NA
cdr3_length: 11
v_call: TRBV3-1
cdr3_aa: CASSQGAEAFF
cdr3_nt: TGTGCCAGCAGCCAGGGGGCTGAAGCTTTCTTT

clone_size: NA
j_call: TRBJ2-5
d_call: NA
cdr3_length: 15
v_call: TRBV4-1
cdr3_aa: CASSQGELAGETQYF
cdr3_nt: TGCGCCAGCAGCCAAGGAGAACTAGCCGGAGAGACCCAGTACTTC

clone_size: NA
j_call: TRBJ1-5
d_call: NA
cdr3_length: 13
v_call: TRBV15
cdr3_aa: CATSRAGNQPQHF
cdr3_nt: TGTGCCACCAGCAGAGCCGGTAACCAGCCCCAGCATTTT

clone_size: NA
j_call: TRBJ1-5
d_call: NA
cdr3_length: 15
v_call: TRBV7-2
cdr3_aa: CASSSRGDSNQPQHF
cdr3_nt: TGTGCCAGCAGCTCGAGGGGAGATAGCAATCAGCCCCAGCATTTT